The next 10 T cell receptor beta chains were all read from a single sample in a study of identical twins. TCRdb used MiXCR to reprocess the 5' RACE reads, holding one entry per CDR3 protein. The sample has 510,000 or so distinct CDR3 sequences; roughly 15% are singletons. This same sample was also taken into another study, of yellow fever vaccine responses in identical twins.

Sequenced: CD4+ T cells sorted from blood. The receptors originated from a woman aged 18 to 35 in good health.

The CDR3 spells CASSPGLRYNEQFF. CDR3 DNA sequence: TGTGCCAGTAGCCCCGGGTTGCGGTACAATGAGCAGTTCTTC. V and J are TRBV19 and TRBJ2-1; D not resolved. The CDR3 covers 14 residues. V lost 6 bases and J 4 bases, leaving 13 bases between the germline ends. The V gene's germline CDR1 is LNHDA and CDR2 SQIVND (reference sequence).

This clonotype was seen more than once but under ten times. In nucleotides, the CDR3 is TGCAGCCTAAGACTAGCGGGTAATCGCGAGCAGTTCTTC. Protein product: CSLRLAGNREQFF. This rearrangement joins TRBV20-1 to TRBJ2-1; TRBD2 agrees at 10 bases. This CDR3 is built from 13 residues. Germline CDR1 and CDR2: DFQATT and SNEGSKA (reference sequence).

This clonotype was recorded at least ten times. The chain is built from TRBV5-1 and TRBJ2-1; D not resolved. Deletions cut 0 bases from V and 5 bases from J, with 9 bases between. The CDR3 length is 14 residues. Germline CDR1 is SGHRS and CDR2 is YFSETQ. The CDR3 coding sequence is TGCGCCAGCAGCTTGGCCGTGGATAACAATGAGCAGTTCTTC. Residues: CASSLAVDNNEQFF. The whole variable domain, filled in from reference TRBV5-1 and TRBJ2-1, reads KAGVTQTPRYLIKTRGQQVTLSCSPISGHRSVSWYQQTPGQGLQFLFEYFSETQRNKGNFPGRFSGRQFSNSRSEMNVSTLELGDSALYLCASSLAVDNNEQFFGPGTRLTVL.

This clonotype turned up a few times. The rearrangement joins TRBV5-1 to TRBJ2-2, with 8 nucleotides matching TRBD2. In germline, CDR1 is SGHRS, CDR2 YFSETQ. V lost 6 bases and J lost 1; bases outside the gene matches: 11. This CDR3 spans 17 amino acids. The CDR3 DNA reads as TGCGCCAGCATGCAATTTACGGGAGGGAAGAACACCGGGGAGCTGTTTTTT. Its protein is CASMQFTGGKNTGELFF.

This clonotype came up once. Here the CDR3 DNA reads TGCGCCAGCAGCCACAGTAGCGCCTCCTACAATGAGCAGTTCTTC. It specifies CASSHSSASYNEQFF. This sequence joins TRBV4-1 and TRBJ2-1; a weak D match, TRBD2 (5 bases). V lost 3 bases to trimming and J lost 0 bases, with 9 bases between them. The CDR3 is 15 residues long. Germline-derived CDR1 and CDR2 are MGHRA and YSYEKL.

CDR3 sequence: CASRSTSGSRNEQFF. CDR3 coding DNA: TGCGCCAGCAGGTCGACTAGCGGGAGTCGGAATGAGCAGTTCTTC. The chain uses TRBV5-1 and TRBJ2-1, with TRBD2 matching 12 bases. This CDR3 is 15 amino acids long. The V segment lost 5 bases and the J segment 7 bases; nucleotides outside the gene matches: 7. Per the germline V gene, CDR1 is SGHRS and CDR2 is YFSETQ.

This clonotype was seen a few times. The chain is built from TRBV4-2 and TRBJ1-3; a weak D match, TRBD1 (5 bases). The germline CDR1 and CDR2 sequences are LGHNA and YNFKEQ. V lost 4 bases and J lost 0, with 10 bases in between. The CDR3 runs 15 residues. CDR3 residues: CASSPGLSSGNTIYF. CDR3 nucleotide sequence: TGTGCCAGCAGCCCGGGACTGAGCTCTGGAAACACCATATATTTT.

This clonotype was seen repeatedly, ten times or more. This chain joins TRBV5-1 and TRBJ2-2, with 7 bases lining up with TRBD1. CDR1 is SGHRS and CDR2 is YFSETQ in the germline V gene. There are 14 residues in the CDR3. V shed 6 bases and J 4 bases; nucleotides not matched to a gene: 6. The CDR3 sequence is CASNEGAVTGELFF. CDR3 DNA: TGCGCCAGCAACGAGGGGGCGGTCACCGGGGAGCTGTTTTTT.

This clonotype has a handful of counts. The chain combines TRBV5-6 with TRBJ2-1; D may correspond to TRBD1 or TRBD2 (5 bases each). V lost 0 bases and J 4 bases, leaving 11 bases between the germline ends. Germline V gene data show CDR1 as SGHDT and CDR2 as YYEEEE. The CDR3 runs 15 residues. The CDR3 spells CASSLAGTQYNEQFF. The CDR3 DNA follows: TGTGCCAGCAGCTTGGCCGGGACCCAGTACAATGAGCAGTTCTTC.

This clonotype was found a few times. This sequence joins TRBV10-3 and TRBJ2-3, with a weak D call TRBD1 (6 bases). V dropped 3 bases and J dropped 3 bases, with 13 bases sitting between them. Per the germline V gene, CDR1 is ENHRY and CDR2 is SYGVKD. This CDR3 contains 15 residues. This chain's CDR3 is CAISDRGWWTDTQYF. Written as DNA, the CDR3 is TGTGCCATCAGTGACAGGGGTTGGTGGACAGATACGCAGTATTTT.